This is a list of T cell receptor beta chains from one sample in a study of CD8 T cells in Susac syndrome. TCRdb reanalysed the immunoSEQ multiplex PCR reads using MiXCR and keeps one entry per CDR3 protein. Seen here are some 120,000 distinct CDR3 sequences, just under 95% observed once, and the top ten hold approximately 0.11%. What was sequenced was CD8+ T cells from PBMCs. These receptors came from a human donor in good health. The CDR3 runs from the conserved cysteine through the conserved F or W. The order of the fields is V gene, J gene, D gene, CDR3 DNA, CDR3 protein. The D gene is left open where the match is weak.

>TRBV7-9|TRBJ1-2|TRBD1
TGTGCCAGCAGCAACTCGGACAGGAACTATGGCTACACCTTC
CASSNSDRNYGYTF
>TRBV29-1|TRBJ1-1|NA
TGCAGCGTTGTAACAGGGATCGCTGAAGCTTTCTTT
CSVVTGIAEAFF
>TRBV9|TRBJ2-7|NA
TGTGCCAGCAGCGTAGCCAGTACCTACGAGCAGTACTTC
CASSVASTYEQYF
>TRBV25-1|TRBJ1-4|NA
TGTGCCAGCAGAATAGGGCAAAAACTGTTTTTT
CASRIGQKLFF
>TRBV20-1|TRBJ2-7|NA
TGCAGTGCTACCCCCGGAGCCAGCGCCTACGAGCAGTACTTC
CSATPGASAYEQYF
>TRBV6-2/TRBV6-3|TRBJ2-4|TRBD1
TGTGCCAGCAGTTCTTTGAGACAGGGGGCATCCAAAAACATTCAGTACTTC
CASSSLRQGASKNIQYF
>TRBV2|TRBJ2-6|NA
TGTGCCAGCCCGGAGTCAGGGGCCTCGTCTGGGGCCAACGTCCTGACTTTC
CASPESGASSGANVLTF
>TRBV20-1|TRBJ1-2|NA
TGCAGTGCACCGGGACGGTCCTCAGGTGGCTACACCTTC
CSAPGRSSGGYTF
>TRBV4-1|TRBJ2-2|TRBD1
TGCGCCAGCAGCCAAGTCTTTACGAGACAGGGGCGCACCGGGGAGCTGTTTTTT
CASSQVFTRQGRTGELFF
>TRBV13|TRBJ1-2|NA
TGTGCCAGCAGCTTAGAAAGGGACCCCTATGGCTACACCTTC
CASSLERDPYGYTF
>TRBV10-3|TRBJ1-1|NA
TGTGCCATCAGTGAGTCCGGGACAAAGGCGAACACTGAAGCTTTCTTT
CAISESGTKANTEAFF